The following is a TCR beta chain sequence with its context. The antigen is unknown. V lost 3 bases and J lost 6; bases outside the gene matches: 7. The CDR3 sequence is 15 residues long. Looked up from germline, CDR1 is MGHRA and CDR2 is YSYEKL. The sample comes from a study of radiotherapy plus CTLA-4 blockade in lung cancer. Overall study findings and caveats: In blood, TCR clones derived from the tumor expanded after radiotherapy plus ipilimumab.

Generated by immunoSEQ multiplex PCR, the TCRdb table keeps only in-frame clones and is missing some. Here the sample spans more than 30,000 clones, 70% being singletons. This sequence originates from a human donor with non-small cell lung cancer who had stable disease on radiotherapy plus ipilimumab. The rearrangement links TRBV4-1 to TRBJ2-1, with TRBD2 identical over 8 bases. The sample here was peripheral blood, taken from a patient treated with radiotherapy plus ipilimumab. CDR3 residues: CASSQGLVGGNEQFF. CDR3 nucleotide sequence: TGCGCCAGCAGCCAGGGACTAGTGGGGGGCAATGAGCAGTTCTTC.